The 18 T cell receptor beta chains below were found in one sample sequenced in a study of cytomegalovirus exposure and HLA in healthy donors. The PCR contained 60 Vbeta and 13 Jbeta primers. TCRdb's copy holds only in-frame clones and misses some; the assay was immunoSEQ multiplex PCR. This table has 130,000 to 150,000 clones, around four fifths appearing once. Sequencing was done on a sample of PBMCs. All receptors derive from a male donor in good health and CMV-seropositive.

This chain uses TRBV5-1 with TRBJ1-1, with D unresolved. This CDR3 contains 13 residues. Per germline, CDR1 SGHRS and CDR2 YFSETQ. The V end lost 0 bases, the J end lost 3 bases, and 6 bases lay between the germline ends. CDR3 protein: CASSLARDTEAFF. The CDR3 DNA follows: TGCGCCAGCAGCTTGGCGCGGGACACTGAAGCTTTCTTT.

This clone was observed a single time. V usage is TRBV4-3 and J usage is TRBJ2-7; tentatively, D is TRBD1 (6 bases). V lost 3 bases and J 0 bases, leaving 9 bases between the germline ends. The CDR3 sequence is 14 residues long. CDR1 and CDR2 (germline): LGHNA, YSLEER. CDR3 sequence (DNA): TGCGCCAGCAGCCAGCCAGGGGACTCCTACGAGCAGTACTTC. As protein: CASSQPGDSYEQYF.

The rearrangement uses TRBV29-1 and TRBJ2-3; 12 bases align to TRBD2. Trimming removed 3 bases from V and 1 base from J; junction bases left unmatched: 11. The CDR3 extends over 18 amino acids. Germline V lookup: CDR1 SQVTM, CDR2 ANQGSEA. CDR3 bases: TGCAGCGTTGATGGTGCTAGCGGGGGGGTTGGCGGCACAGATACGCAGTATTTT. This sequence encodes CSVDGASGGVGGTDTQYF.

V is TRBV9 and J is TRBJ1-4; D remains unclear. Germline CDR1 and CDR2: SGDLS and YYNGEE. The CDR3 is 16 amino acids. V lost 0 bases, J lost 1 base, and 10 bases lay in between. Written as DNA, the CDR3 is TGTGCCAGCAGCGTAGCCCTCTCCCTAACTAATGAAAAACTGTTTTTT. Translation: CASSVALSLTNEKLFF. Variable domain in full (rest from reference TRBV9 and TRBJ1-4): DSGVTQTPKHLITATGQRVTLRCSPRSGDLSVYWYQQSLDQGLQFLIQYYNGEERAKGNILERFSAQQFPDLHSELNLSSLELGDSALYFCASSVALSLTNEKLFFGSGTQLSVL.

The J gene is TRBJ2-7, the V gene TRBV28; 12 bases fit TRBD1. V shed 2 bases and J 7 bases; nucleotides not matched to a gene: 6. The CDR3 contains 15 residues. CDR1 is MDHEN and CDR2 is SYDVKM in the germline V gene. CDR3: CASSLGTGGRGEQYF. For the CDR3, the DNA is TGTGCCAGCAGTTTAGGGACAGGGGGCCGTGGGGAGCAGTACTTC.

This sequence joins TRBV7-2 and TRBJ1-2, with D possibly being TRBD1 (5 bases). The CDR3 extends over 12 amino acids. V shed 3 bases and J shed 8 bases, with 10 bases lying between them. Germline lookup yields CDR1 SGHTA and CDR2 FQGNSA. The CDR3 reads CASSFFGGGYTF. As DNA, the CDR3 is TGTGCCAGCAGCTTTTTCGGGGGAGGCTACACCTTC.

This clone was seen just once. The J gene is TRBJ2-3, the V gene TRBV6-1; 11 bases map to TRBD2. With 3 bases clipped from V and 6 bases from J, the junction kept 5 bases outside the gene matches. CDR3 size: 15 residues. CDR1 and CDR2 from the germline V gene are MNHNS and SASEGT. The CDR3 loop reads CASSETSGATDTQYF. The CDR3 nucleotides are TGTGCCAGCAGTGAGACTAGCGGGGCGACCGATACGCAGTATTTT.

The rearrangement joins TRBV7-9 to TRBJ2-3; TRBD2 agrees at 9 bases. This CDR3 has 15 residues. The V gene's germline CDR1 is SEHNR and CDR2 FQNEAQ (reference sequence). V dropped 3 bases and J dropped 9; count of bases not matched to a gene: 10. The CDR3 coding sequence is TGTGCCAGCAGCTTGAGACTAGCGGTAGAGAGAACGCAGTATTTT. Protein product: CASSLRLAVERTQYF.

The J gene is TRBJ2-7, the V gene TRBV19; unclear D gene. The germline V and J ends were trimmed by 3 bases and 3 bases, with 18 bases remaining between them. The CDR3 extends over 16 amino acids. Germline CDR1 is LNHDA and CDR2 is SQIVND (reference sequence). CDR3 bases: TGTGCCAGTAGTATGGTAACCTCTGTTTCGGTCTACGAGCAGTACTTC. Translated, it gives CASSMVTSVSVYEQYF.

In nucleotides, the CDR3 is TGTGCCAGCTCACCACAACCGGTTAGCAATCAGCCCCAGCATTTT. Protein sequence: CASSPQPVSNQPQHF. The chain is built from TRBV18 and TRBJ1-5, with D uncertain. Germline V gene sequence: CDR1 KGHSH, CDR2 LQKENI. CDR3 size: 15 residues. V was shortened by 1 base and J by 0 bases, with 7 bases between the two germline ends.

This clone has more than one count but fewer than ten. The rearrangement uses TRBV28 and TRBJ2-6; D is undetermined. Germline V gene sequence: CDR1 MDHEN, CDR2 SYDVKM. This CDR3 contains 13 residues. V was cut by 3 bases and J by 3 bases, with 3 bases left in between. Here the CDR3 reads CASSLSGANVLTF. The CDR3 nucleotides read TGTGCCAGCAGTTTGAGTGGGGCCAACGTCCTGACTTTC.

Concerning this clone itself: The same CDR3 can be traced to other DNA sequences in this sample. The chain has TRBV27 and TRBJ2-7; 11 bases line up with TRBD1. Germline loops: CDR1 MNHEY, CDR2 SMNVEV (reference sequence). V trimming: 4 bases; J trimming: 2 bases; junction bases outside the gene matches: 1. CDR3 size: 14 residues. The CDR3 spells CASSWTGGAYEQYF. CDR3 coding DNA: TGTGCCAGCAGTTGGACAGGGGGCGCCTACGAGCAGTACTTC.

This chain joins TRBV11-2 and TRBJ2-2; D is perhaps TRBD1 (6 bases). This CDR3 is built from 15 residues. V lost 8 bases to trimming and J lost 5 bases, with 18 bases between them. The germline V gene has CDR1 SGHAT and CDR2 FQNNGV. This chain's CDR3 is CASPRGYTITGELFF. CDR3 bases: TGTGCCAGCCCCAGGGGTTACACAATTACCGGGGAGCTGTTTTTT.

The table lists this clone with a count of one. CDR3 region: CASSPSHTDTQYF. CDR3 bases: TGTGCCAGCAGTCCCTCACATACGGATACGCAGTATTTT. This chain links TRBV28 with TRBJ2-3; D is undetermined. Trimming removed 5 bases from V and 6 bases from J, with 12 bases in between. The CDR3 consists of 13 residues. Germline V gene lookup returns CDR1 MDHEN and CDR2 SYDVKM.

The CDR3 region has the DNA TGTGCCATCAGGGGAGCTCGGGGCGGGGAGCTGTTTTTT. Its translation is CAIRGARGGELFF. The rearrangement uses TRBV10-3 and TRBJ2-2, with a weak D call TRBD2 (5 bases). This CDR3 comprises 13 residues. CDR1 and CDR2 from the germline V gene are ENHRY and SYGVKD. V shed 6 bases and J shed 7 bases, with 12 bases lying between them.

The gene calls are TRBV29-1 and TRBJ1-4, with a weak D call TRBD1 (5 bases). This CDR3 is 13 amino acids long. The germline gives CDR1 SQVTM, CDR2 ANQGSEA. Trimming shortened V by 4 bases and J by 8 bases, and 14 bases separated the two germline ends. CDR3: CSVGGDLTEKLFF. The CDR3 coding sequence is TGCAGCGTTGGGGGGGACCTGACCGAAAAACTGTTTTTT.

This clone occurred a few times. The genes are TRBV5-1 and TRBJ2-7; TRBD2 agrees at 10 bases. The CDR3 is 17 amino acids. The germline V gene encodes CDR1 SGHRS and CDR2 YFSETQ. Trimming removed 0 bases from V and 3 bases from J; junction bases left unmatched: 9. The CDR3 DNA reads as TGCGCCAGCAGCTTGGAAGGAGGGACTAGCGCTATCTACGAGCAGTACTTC. It yields the protein CASSLEGGTSAIYEQYF.

The chain uses TRBV2 and TRBJ1-5; D gene uncertain. Germline CDR1 and CDR2: SNHLY and FYNNEI. The V and J ends lost 2 bases and 4 bases respectively, with 9 bases between them. The CDR3 has 14 amino acids. CDR3 coding DNA: TGTGCCAGCAGTGAATACAGCAGGAATCAGCCCCAGCATTTT. Protein product: CASSEYSRNQPQHF.